The 17 T cell receptor beta chains given below trace back to one sample, sequenced in a study of shared clonotypes between healthy human individuals. Libraries were prepared by immunoSEQ multiplex PCR; TCRdb keeps only in-frame clonotypes and omits some of them. The table lists 2 million to 3 million clones, more than 90% of them singletons. The sequenced sample consisted of naive CD4+ T cells sorted from blood. Regarding subset: CD45RA+ positively selected. These receptor sequences come from a man younger than 30 in good health.

The V and J genes are TRBV28 and TRBJ2-7, with a tentative D call TRBD2 (6 bases). This CDR3 is 14 amino acids long. CDR1 and CDR2 (germline): MDHEN, SYDVKM. V lost 6 bases and J lost 3, with 15 bases in between. The CDR3 is CASRGTYGNYEQYF. In DNA form, the CDR3 reads TGTGCCAGCAGGGGGACTTACGGAAACTACGAGCAGTACTTC.

A note on this clone: Different DNA sequences within this sample yield the same CDR3. The CDR3 is CASSELSYEQYF. The DNA for the CDR3 is TGTGCCAGCAGTGAATTATCCTACGAGCAGTACTTC. V usage is TRBV6-1 and J usage is TRBJ2-7; D unresolved. The CDR3 totals 12 residues. Trimming took 2 bases from V and 1 from J, leaving 3 bases between them. The V gene's germline CDR1 is MNHNS and CDR2 SASEGT.

This chain joins TRBV6-5 and TRBJ1-6, with 7 bases that match TRBD1. The V and J ends lost 6 bases and 10 bases, in that order; junction bases with no gene match: 9. Germline CDR1 reads MNHEY; CDR2 reads SVGAGI. This CDR3 comprises 14 residues. The CDR3 region is CASSTYRGGSPLHF. In DNA, the CDR3 is TGTGCCAGCAGCACCTACAGGGGAGGATCACCCCTCCACTTT.

The gene calls are TRBV6-1 and TRBJ2-7; 9 nucleotides line up with TRBD1. In germline, CDR1 is MNHNS, CDR2 SASEGT. CDR3 length: 15 residues. Unmatched junction bases numbered 9, after V lost 7 bases and J lost 2 bases. CDR3: CASITMGQGAYEQYF. The CDR3 DNA reads as TGTGCCAGCATCACGATGGGACAGGGCGCCTACGAGCAGTACTTC.

This sequence joins TRBV2 and TRBJ1-5; no clear D. The V gene's germline CDR1 is SNHLY and CDR2 FYNNEI. The CDR3 covers 13 residues. Trimming stripped 9 bases from V and 3 bases from J, with 12 bases between. CDR3 sequence reads: CASTDRNNQPQHF. The CDR3 DNA is TGTGCCAGTACAGACCGTAACAATCAGCCCCAGCATTTT. The variable domain in full, with the rest retrieved from reference TRBV2 and TRBJ1-5, is EPEVTQTPSHQVTQMGQEVILRCVPISNHLYFYWYRQILGQKVEFLVSFYNNEISEKSEIFDDQFSVERPDGSNFTLKIRSTKLEDSAMYFCASTDRNNQPQHFGDGTRLSIL.

The chain links TRBV5-1 to TRBJ2-6; 9 bases are a match to TRBD1. CDR1 and CDR2 from the germline V gene are SGHRS and YFSETQ. V lost 2 bases, J lost 2 bases, and 5 bases stayed unmatched. CDR3 length: 17 residues. The chain's CDR3 is CASSFGTGNPGANVLTF. The CDR3 nucleotides are TGCGCCAGCAGCTTCGGGACAGGGAATCCTGGGGCCAACGTCCTGACTTTC.

The genes are TRBV5-1 and TRBJ2-2, with D hard to call. The CDR3 length is 12 residues. Germline CDR1 SGHRS, CDR2 YFSETQ. V was pared by 0 bases and J by 6 bases, with 3 bases between. The DNA for the CDR3 is TGCGCCAGCAGCTTGGACGCCGGGGAGCTGTTTTTT. Its translation: CASSLDAGELFF.

Remarks on this clone: The sample holds other DNA sequences that translate to the same CDR3. DNA of the CDR3: TGTGCCAGCAGCGTCGGGGTTAATCAGCCCCAGCATTTT. Amino acids: CASSVGVNQPQHF. This chain uses TRBV6-1 with TRBJ1-5; D gene unclear. The CDR3 length is 13 residues. CDR1 is MNHNS, CDR2 SASEGT, per germline. The ends were cut back, 6 bases at V and 4 bases at J, with 10 bases in the middle.

The V gene is TRBV25-1, the J gene TRBJ2-1; D remains unclear. Trimming cost V 1 base and J 3 bases, with 7 bases left between them. Germline V lookup: CDR1 MGHDK, CDR2 SYGVNS. CDR3 length equals 14 residues. CDR3 coding DNA: TGTGCCAGCAGTGAATTCAACAGCTACAATGAGCAGTTCTTC. Encoded protein: CASSEFNSYNEQFF.

The rearrangement links TRBV25-1 to TRBJ1-1; D not resolved. The V gene's germline CDR1 is MGHDK and CDR2 SYGVNS. The CDR3 is made up of 14 amino acids. Trimming left V 2 bases short and J 6 bases short, with 13 bases between. This CDR3 is CASSEVGVKAEAFF. The CDR3 DNA is TGTGCCAGCAGTGAAGTTGGGGTTAAAGCTGAAGCTTTCTTT.

The J gene is TRBJ2-1, the V gene TRBV18, with TRBD2 identical over 9 bases. Germline V lookup: CDR1 KGHSH, CDR2 LQKENI. The J segment lost 12 bases and the V segment lost 0 bases, leaving 9 bases of the junction unmatched. The CDR3 is 15 amino acids. The CDR3 sequence: CASSPPGASGVAQFF. The CDR3 coding sequence is TGTGCCAGCTCACCACCGGGTGCTAGCGGGGTCGCGCAGTTCTTC.

Regarding this clone: Other DNA sequences within the sample encode an identical CDR3. The V gene is TRBV7-2, the J gene TRBJ1-4; 7 nucleotides align to TRBD1. J lost 5 bases, V lost 2 bases, and 2 bases had no gene match. The CDR3 is made up of 14 amino acids. Per the germline V gene, CDR1 is SGHTA and CDR2 is FQGNSA. CDR3 protein: CASSLQGGNEKLFF. The CDR3 nucleotides read TGTGCCAGCAGCTTACAGGGGGGGAATGAAAAACTGTTTTTT.

The rearrangement uses TRBV5-1 and TRBJ2-3; TRBD1 matches 11 bases. This CDR3 region has 18 residues. The V gene's germline CDR1 is SGHRS and CDR2 YFSETQ. V gave up 6 bases and J gave up 4 bases; unmatched junction bases: 16. This CDR3 is CASTLSTLGQGGADTQYF. In DNA, the CDR3 is TGCGCCAGCACTCTGTCTACATTGGGACAGGGGGGAGCAGATACGCAGTATTTT.

This clone was seen only once. The CDR3 loop is CASSFPSRGTQGANEQFF. Here the CDR3 DNA reads TGTGCCAGCAGTTTCCCTTCCCGAGGTACCCAAGGGGCCAATGAGCAGTTCTTC. The rearrangement links TRBV28 to TRBJ2-1; a possible D gene is TRBD1 (5 bases). V was trimmed by 3 bases and J by 6 bases, leaving 24 bases between them. The CDR3 totals 18 residues. Germline lookup yields CDR1 MDHEN and CDR2 SYDVKM.

The chain employs TRBV6-5 and TRBJ1-2, with 12 bases identical to TRBD1. The CDR3 extends over 14 amino acids. Germline CDR1 is MNHEY and CDR2 is SVGAGI. Trimming at V came to 6 bases and at J to 7 bases, leaving 6 bases not matched to a gene. The CDR3 region has the DNA TGTGCCAGCAGCAGGGACAGGGGGCGTTCTGGCTACACCTTC. This sequence encodes CASSRDRGRSGYTF.

This chain uses TRBV6-1 with TRBJ1-5; tentatively, D is TRBD1 (5 bases). Trimming took off 5 bases at V and 6 bases at J, with 17 bases between the two ends. The CDR3 loop spans 15 amino acids. Looked up from germline, CDR1 is MNHNS and CDR2 is SASEGT. The CDR3 here is CASSWGDEGRQPQHF. Written as DNA, the CDR3 is TGTGCCAGCAGTTGGGGGGACGAGGGGCGTCAGCCCCAGCATTTT.

The chain uses TRBV10-2 and TRBJ1-6; no firm D call. Per germline, CDR1 WSHSY and CDR2 SAAADI. CDR3 length equals 15 residues. Trimming left V 3 bases short and J 7 bases short, with 13 bases between. CDR3 nucleotides: TGCGCCAGCAGTGACCGAGTCTTCGGGAATTCACCCCTCCACTTT. It specifies CASSDRVFGNSPLHF.